This entry features one TCR beta chain sequence. This sample is drawn from a study of shared clonotypes between healthy human individuals. The CDR3 spans 14 residues. V shed 4 bases, J shed 7 bases, and the junction held 5 bases outside the gene matches. The V gene's germline CDR1 is SGHRS and CDR2 YFSETQ. Clones were read by immunoSEQ multiplex PCR, and TCRdb kept only the in-frame ones, dropping some. The table has some 1.4 million clones, roughly 95% seen once. The receptor's source is a man aged 30 to 39 in good health. Sequencing was performed on naive CD4+ T cells sorted from blood. Subset meaning: CD45RA+ positively selected. V is TRBV5-1 and J is TRBJ1-5; the match to TRBD1 covers 10 bases. CDR3 region: CASSATGGGQPQHF. The CDR3 DNA reads TGCGCCAGCAGCGCGACAGGGGGCGGGCAGCCCCAGCATTTT.